The 23 T cell receptor beta chains below all came from one sample that was sequenced in a study of blood T cell repertoires in COVID-19. Only in-frame clones appear in the TCRdb table, and some are missing; sequencing was by immunoSEQ multiplex PCR. The table has some 56,000 clones, around 80% seen once. What was sequenced was peripheral blood. The receptor set was obtained from a woman at least 80 years old with acute or convalescent COVID-19.

This clone was detected only once. The J gene is TRBJ2-1, the V gene TRBV7-2; tentative D call: TRBD2 (6 bases). Germline CDR1 reads SGHTA; CDR2 reads FQGNSA. The CDR3 has 15 residues. V lost 2 bases and J 7 bases, leaving 15 bases between the germline ends. The CDR3 spells CASSLSRRGSNEQFF. The CDR3 nucleotides are TGTGCCAGCAGCTTATCCCGCCGGGGGAGTAATGAGCAGTTCTTC.

The rearrangement links TRBV10-1 to TRBJ1-1, with D hard to call. Germline-derived CDR1 and CDR2 are WNHNN and SYGVQD (reference sequence). The CDR3 is 16 residues long. With 9 bases removed from V and 6 bases from J, the gap between germline ends came to 26 bases. The CDR3: CARNGANSKPPAEAFF. DNA of the CDR3: TGCGCCAGAAATGGAGCGAATTCAAAGCCCCCAGCTGAAGCTTTCTTT.

This clone was observed a handful of times. This chain links TRBV5-1 with TRBJ2-7, with 13 positions matching TRBD2. The CDR3 has 15 amino acids. Germline CDR1 is SGHRS and CDR2 is YFSETQ. Trimming at V came to 4 bases and at J to 5 bases, leaving 6 bases not matched to a gene. The CDR3 loop reads CASSNSGTSGDEQYF. DNA of the CDR3: TGCGCCAGCAGCAACTCCGGGACTAGCGGGGACGAGCAGTACTTC.

The chain couples TRBV19 to TRBJ1-2; D remains ambiguous. This CDR3 is 17 amino acids long. Trimming pared 1 base from V and 4 bases from J, leaving 19 bases between. The germline CDR1 and CDR2 sequences are LNHDA and SQIVND (reference sequence). The CDR3 nucleotides read TGTGCCAGTAGTATAGCCGGGGAAAGGGTTTTTGGCTATGGCTACACCTTC. It specifies CASSIAGERVFGYGYTF.

This sequence joins TRBV6-5 and TRBJ2-7; 8 bases fit TRBD1. Looked up from germline, CDR1 is MNHEY and CDR2 is SVGAGI. The CDR3 loop spans 15 amino acids. Losses at the gene ends were 6 bases for V and 4 bases for J; bases not matched to a gene: 11. For the CDR3, the DNA is TGTGCCAGCAGCGGACAGGGCAGGGGGCCGTACGAGCAGTACTTC. Residues: CASSGQGRGPYEQYF.

The J gene is TRBJ2-3, the V gene TRBV5-6; TRBD1 agrees at 9 bases. CDR1 SGHDT and CDR2 YYEEEE come from the germline V gene. The CDR3 has 17 amino acids. Trimming took 3 bases from V and 1 from J; bases not matched to a gene: 9. The CDR3 bases are TGTGCCAGCAGCTCCCTGGGACAGGGTGGGGGCACAGATACGCAGTATTTT. As protein: CASSSLGQGGGTDTQYF.

This chain links TRBV5-5 with TRBJ1-6; 7 positions match TRBD1. The CDR3 is 16 amino acids. Trimming cost V 2 bases and J 7 bases; bases outside gene matches: 9. Germline CDR1 SGHKS, CDR2 YYEKEE (reference sequence). The CDR3 DNA reads as TGTGCCAGCAGCTTACTCTCCGGGACAGTAAATTCACCCCTCCACTTT. Protein sequence: CASSLLSGTVNSPLHF. The variable domain in full, with the rest retrieved from reference TRBV5-5 and TRBJ1-6, is DAGVTQSPTHLIKTRGQQVTLRCSPISGHKSVSWYQQVLGQGPQFIFQYYEKEERGRGNFPDRFSARQFPNYSSELNVNALLLGDSALYLCASSLLSGTVNSPLHFGNGTRLTVT.

The gene calls are TRBV5-1 and TRBJ2-3, with TRBD1 as a possible D gene (5 bases). This CDR3 has 15 residues. The V end lost 3 bases, the J end lost 4 bases, and 15 bases lay between the germline ends. The germline V gene encodes CDR1 SGHRS and CDR2 YFSETQ. CDR3 sequence: CASSSIDKGPDTQYF. The CDR3 DNA is TGCGCCAGCAGCTCGATCGACAAGGGGCCAGATACGCAGTATTTT.

The chain has TRBV30 and TRBJ1-1, with D unclear. Germline CDR1 GTSNPN, CDR2 SVGIG (reference sequence). Deletions cut 2 bases from V and 1 base from J, with 17 bases between. This CDR3 comprises 16 residues. Written as DNA, the CDR3 is TGTGCCTGGAGTCCCTACCCGGGAGGTCGGAACACTGAAGCTTTCTTT. Translating gives CAWSPYPGGRNTEAFF.

A single count supports this clone. The chain combines TRBV30 with TRBJ1-1; tentative D call: TRBD1 (6 bases). The CDR3 has 13 amino acids. Germline lookup yields CDR1 GTSNPN and CDR2 SVGIG (reference sequence). Trimming stripped 2 bases from V and 2 bases from J, with 9 bases between. The CDR3 loop is CAWSKGVNTEAFF. The CDR3 DNA reads TGTGCCTGGAGTAAGGGGGTAAACACTGAAGCTTTCTTT.

The genes are TRBV19 and TRBJ1-2, with TRBD1 as a possible D gene (6 bases). V was trimmed by 7 bases and J by 4 bases, leaving 10 bases between them. Germline V gene lookup returns CDR1 LNHDA and CDR2 SQIVND (reference sequence). The CDR3 is made up of 12 amino acids. CDR3 sequence reads: CASTGGRYGYTF. In nucleotides, the CDR3 is TGTGCCAGTACGGGGGGCCGCTATGGCTACACCTTC.

This chain uses TRBV11-3 with TRBJ2-3, with 13 bases matching TRBD2. The V gene end was trimmed by 5 bases and the J gene end by 4 bases; junction bases not matched to a gene: 3. The CDR3 spans 15 residues. CDR1 and CDR2 from the germline V gene are SGHNT and YENEEA. CDR3 nucleotides: TGTGCCAGCAGCCCACTAGCGGGGGGGCCAGATACGCAGTATTTT. This codes for CASSPLAGGPDTQYF.

The chain uses TRBV30 and TRBJ1-5; the D gene is possibly TRBD1 (6 bases). The CDR3 runs 15 residues. V gave up 7 bases and J gave up 4 bases, with 20 bases separating them. Looked up from germline, CDR1 is GTSNPN and CDR2 is SVGIG (reference sequence). This CDR3 is CAYKPGTYGNQPQHF. CDR3 in DNA: TGTGCCTATAAACCCGGGACATATGGTAATCAGCCCCAGCATTTT. The full variable domain, in which reference TRBV30 and TRBJ1-5 provide the parts outside the CDR3, is SQTIHQWPATLVQPVGSPLSLECTVEGTSNPNLYWYRQAAGRGLQLLFYSVGIGQISSEVPQNLSASRPQDRQFILSSKKLLLSDSGFYLCAYKPGTYGNQPQHFGDGTRLSIL.

The CDR3 spells CASSSGLARKRSGANVLTF. The CDR3 DNA follows: TGCGCCAGCAGCTCGGGACTAGCCAGGAAGAGGTCTGGGGCCAACGTCCTGACTTTC. This chain joins TRBV5-1 and TRBJ2-6, with TRBD2 identical over 9 bases. The CDR3 is made up of 19 amino acids. The germline CDR1 and CDR2 sequences are SGHRS and YFSETQ. V trimming: 3 bases; J trimming: 1 base; junction bases outside the gene matches: 11.

This clone showed up just once. The rearrangement links TRBV4-1 to TRBJ1-2, with no clear D. The CDR3 length is 16 residues. Germline CDR1 is MGHRA and CDR2 is YSYEKL. Trimming cost V 1 base and J 0 bases, with 12 bases left between them. The DNA for the CDR3 is TGCGCCAGCAGCCAAGCTGGCAGCGTTACTAACTATGGCTACACCTTC. Amino acid sequence: CASSQAGSVTNYGYTF.

This chain joins TRBV5-4 and TRBJ2-1; 15 bases align to TRBD2. V shed 2 bases and J 6 bases; nucleotides not matched to a gene: 3. Looked up from germline, CDR1 is SGHNT and CDR2 is YYREEE (reference sequence). The CDR3 contains 16 residues. The CDR3 DNA reads as TGTGCCAGCAGCTTCCCGGGACTAGCGGGGGGCAATGAGCAGTTCTTC. Residues: CASSFPGLAGGNEQFF.

The genes are TRBV7-3 and TRBJ2-3; the D gene is possibly TRBD2 (5 bases). Trimming took 1 base from V and 4 from J, leaving 9 bases between them. Germline V gives CDR1 SGHTA, CDR2 FQGTGA. This CDR3 spans 14 amino acids. The CDR3 sequence is CASSLKSSSDTQYF. The DNA for the CDR3 is TGTGCCAGCAGCTTAAAGTCTAGCTCAGATACGCAGTATTTT.

The V gene is TRBV7-2, the J gene TRBJ2-7; D ambiguous. The CDR3 is made up of 13 amino acids. V shed 4 bases and J shed 3 bases, with 10 bases lying between them. Per the germline V gene, CDR1 is SGHTA and CDR2 is FQGNSA. The CDR3 is CASSSYRGYEQYF. CDR3 in DNA: TGTGCCAGCAGCTCCTACCGCGGCTACGAGCAGTACTTC.

The V call is TRBV10-3, the J call TRBJ1-6; D is unclear. The V and J ends lost 4 bases and 6 bases respectively, with 10 bases between them. The CDR3 contains 14 residues. Germline loops: CDR1 ENHRY, CDR2 SYGVKD. CDR3 sequence: CAISAGSSNSPLHF. The DNA of the CDR3 is TGTGCCATCAGTGCGGGGTCATCTAATTCACCCCTCCACTTT.

The V gene is TRBV6-1, the J gene TRBJ1-4, with D perhaps TRBD1 (6 bases). V was clipped by 3 bases and J by 4 bases, with 12 bases between them. The germline CDR1 and CDR2 sequences are MNHNS and SASEGT. The CDR3 is 15 residues long. The CDR3 protein is CASSERTEYNEKLFF. The CDR3 nucleotides read TGTGCCAGCAGTGAGCGGACAGAGTATAATGAAAAACTGTTTTTT.

The genes are TRBV5-1 and TRBJ2-2, with 8 nucleotides matching TRBD1. This CDR3 comprises 16 residues. V was pared by 1 base and J by 6 bases, with 8 bases of the junction left unmatched. CDR1 is SGHRS, CDR2 YFSETQ, per germline. The CDR3 loop reads CASSLFPGGGSGELFF. The CDR3 DNA reads TGCGCCAGCAGCTTGTTTCCAGGGGGCGGCTCCGGGGAGCTGTTTTTT.

A note on this clone: Other DNA variants within this sample encode the same CDR3. The V and J genes are TRBV5-6 and TRBJ1-2; weak D call: TRBD1 (6 bases). The V and J ends lost 3 bases and 5 bases respectively, with 8 bases between them. This CDR3 region has 12 residues. The V gene's germline CDR1 is SGHDT and CDR2 YYEEEE. The CDR3 loop is CASSSTGYGYTF. The CDR3, as DNA: TGTGCCAGCAGCTCTACAGGGTATGGCTACACCTTC.

The chain carries TRBV15 and TRBJ1-1; the match to TRBD1 covers 9 bases. The CDR3 is 16 amino acids. Germline V gene lookup returns CDR1 LNHNV and CDR2 YYDKDF (reference sequence). The ends lost 2 bases at V and 4 bases at J; junction bases unmatched: 8. The CDR3 DNA sequence: TGTGCCACCAGCAGATGGACTGGACAGGGGATCACTGAAGCTTTCTTT. Protein sequence: CATSRWTGQGITEAFF.